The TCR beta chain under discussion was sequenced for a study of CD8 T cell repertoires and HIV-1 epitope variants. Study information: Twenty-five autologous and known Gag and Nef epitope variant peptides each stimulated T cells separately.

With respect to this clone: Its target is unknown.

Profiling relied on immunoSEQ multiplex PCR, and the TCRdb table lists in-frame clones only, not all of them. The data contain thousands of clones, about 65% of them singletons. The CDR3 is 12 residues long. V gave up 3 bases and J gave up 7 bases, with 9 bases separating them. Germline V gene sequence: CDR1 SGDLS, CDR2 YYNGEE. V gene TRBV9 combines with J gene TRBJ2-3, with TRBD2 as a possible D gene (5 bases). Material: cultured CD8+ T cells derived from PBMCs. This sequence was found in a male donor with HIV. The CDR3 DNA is TGTGCCAGCAGCGATAGCGTCCATACGCAGTATTTT. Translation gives CASSDSVHTQYF. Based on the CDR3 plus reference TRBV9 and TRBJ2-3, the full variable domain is DSGVTQTPKHLITATGQRVTLRCSPRSGDLSVYWYQQSLDQGLQFLIQYYNGEERAKGNILERFSAQQFPDLHSELNLSSLELGDSALYFCASSDSVHTQYFGPGTRLTVL.